The 5 T cell receptor beta chains listed next were all sequenced from one sample in a study of shared clonotypes between healthy human individuals. Here immunoSEQ multiplex PCR was the method, and the copy in TCRdb shows in-frame clones only, minus some. The top ten hold around 24% of the sample, which has some 740,000 clones, over 90% seen once. Naive CD8 isolation took CD45RO-negative cells positively selected for CCR7 and excluded terminally differentiated effector memory CD45RA+ cells. The sample taken for sequencing was naive CD8+ T cells sorted from blood. The source of these receptors is a man aged 25-45 years in good health.

This sequence joins TRBV15 and TRBJ2-7; D uncertain. The CDR3 is 14 amino acids. Trimming took 1 base from V and 2 from J, leaving 9 bases between them. Germline V gene lookup returns CDR1 LNHNV and CDR2 YYDKDF (reference sequence). The chain's CDR3 is CATSRAMETYEQYF. Here the CDR3 DNA reads TGTGCCACCAGCAGAGCAATGGAAACCTACGAGCAGTACTTC. The full variable domain, its missing parts supplied by reference TRBV15 and TRBJ2-7, is DAMVIQNPRYQVTQFGKPVTLSCSQTLNHNVMYWYQQKSSQAPKLLFHYYDKDFNNEADTPDNFQSRRPNTSFCFLDIRSPGLGDTAMYLCATSRAMETYEQYFGPGTRLTVT.

This chain links TRBV5-6 with TRBJ1-5, with D possibly being TRBD1 (6 bases). CDR1 and CDR2 from the germline V gene are SGHDT and YYEEEE. V lost 1 base to trimming and J lost 2 bases, with 10 bases between them. This CDR3 region has 15 residues. The DNA of the CDR3 is TGTGCCAGCAGCTTGCAGGGGAGTGGCAATCAGCCCCAGCATTTT. It yields the protein CASSLQGSGNQPQHF. Drawing the rest from reference TRBV5-6 and TRBJ1-5, the complete variable domain is DAGVTQSPTHLIKTRGQQVTLRCSPKSGHDTVSWYQQALGQGPQFIFQYYEEEERQRGNFPDRFSGHQFPNYSSELNVNALLLGDSALYLCASSLQGSGNQPQHFGDGTRLSIL.

The rearrangement links TRBV4-1 to TRBJ2-5; 9 nucleotides match TRBD2. CDR1 MGHRA and CDR2 YSYEKL come from the germline V gene. Germline trimming cut 0 bases from V and 2 bases from J; bases unmatched to any gene: 7. There are 17 residues in the CDR3. The CDR3 DNA reads TGCGCCAGCAGCCAAGACGGTCCGGGACTAGCTCAAGAGACCCAGTACTTC. Translated, it gives CASSQDGPGLAQETQYF.

The chain combines TRBV27 with TRBJ2-1; no firm D call. This CDR3 contains 14 residues. Germline lookup yields CDR1 MNHEY and CDR2 SMNVEV (reference sequence). The V and J ends lost 0 bases and 6 bases respectively, with 9 bases between them. The CDR3 region is CASSLSRQGNEQFF. The DNA of the CDR3 is TGTGCCAGCAGTTTATCCCGACAAGGCAATGAGCAGTTCTTC.

V is TRBV7-9 and J is TRBJ2-5, with a weak D call TRBD1 (6 bases). The germline V and J ends were trimmed by 4 bases and 4 bases, with 10 bases remaining between them. CDR1 and CDR2 from the germline V gene are SEHNR and FQNEAQ (reference sequence). The CDR3 contains 13 residues. The CDR3 DNA reads TGTGCCAGCAGCTCCTGGGGGCGAGAGACCCAGTACTTC. It codes for CASSSWGRETQYF.